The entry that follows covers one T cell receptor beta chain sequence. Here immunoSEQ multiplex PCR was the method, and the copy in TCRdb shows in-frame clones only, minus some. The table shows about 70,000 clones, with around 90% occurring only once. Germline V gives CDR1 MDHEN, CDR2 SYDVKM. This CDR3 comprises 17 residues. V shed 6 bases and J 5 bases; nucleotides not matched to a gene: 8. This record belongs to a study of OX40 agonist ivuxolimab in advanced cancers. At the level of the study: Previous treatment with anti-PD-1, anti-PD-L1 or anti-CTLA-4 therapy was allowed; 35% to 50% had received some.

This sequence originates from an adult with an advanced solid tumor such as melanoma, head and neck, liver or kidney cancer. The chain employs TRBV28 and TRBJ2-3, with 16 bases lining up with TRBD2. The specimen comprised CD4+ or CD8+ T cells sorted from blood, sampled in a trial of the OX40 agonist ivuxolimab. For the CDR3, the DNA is TGTGCCAGCAGCCTGGGACTAGCGGGAGGGCCGGAAGATACGCAGTATTTT. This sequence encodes CASSLGLAGGPEDTQYF.